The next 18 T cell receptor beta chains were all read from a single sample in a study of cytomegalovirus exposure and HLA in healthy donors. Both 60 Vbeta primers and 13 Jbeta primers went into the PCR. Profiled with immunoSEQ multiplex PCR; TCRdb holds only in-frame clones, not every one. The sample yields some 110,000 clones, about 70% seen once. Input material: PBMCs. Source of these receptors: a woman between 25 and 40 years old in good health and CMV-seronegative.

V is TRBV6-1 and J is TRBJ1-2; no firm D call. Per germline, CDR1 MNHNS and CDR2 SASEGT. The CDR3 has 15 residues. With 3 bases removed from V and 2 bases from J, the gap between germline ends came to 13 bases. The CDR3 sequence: CASSDSLPTNYGYTF. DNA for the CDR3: TGTGCCAGCAGTGATAGCCTTCCGACCAACTATGGCTACACCTTC.

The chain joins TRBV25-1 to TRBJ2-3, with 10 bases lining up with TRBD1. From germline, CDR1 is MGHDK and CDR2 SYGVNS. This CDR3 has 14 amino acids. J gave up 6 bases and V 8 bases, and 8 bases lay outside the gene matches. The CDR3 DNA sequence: TGTGCCAGCGGGAGACAGGGGGCTACCGATACGCAGTATTTT. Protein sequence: CASGRQGATDTQYF.

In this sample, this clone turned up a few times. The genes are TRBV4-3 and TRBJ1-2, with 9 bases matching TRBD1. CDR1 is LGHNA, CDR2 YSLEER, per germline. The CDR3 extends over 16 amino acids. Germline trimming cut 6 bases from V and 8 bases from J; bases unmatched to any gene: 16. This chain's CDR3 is CASRPGQGATTGGYTF. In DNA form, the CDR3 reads TGCGCCAGCAGACCGGGACAGGGCGCGACTACGGGGGGCTACACCTTC.

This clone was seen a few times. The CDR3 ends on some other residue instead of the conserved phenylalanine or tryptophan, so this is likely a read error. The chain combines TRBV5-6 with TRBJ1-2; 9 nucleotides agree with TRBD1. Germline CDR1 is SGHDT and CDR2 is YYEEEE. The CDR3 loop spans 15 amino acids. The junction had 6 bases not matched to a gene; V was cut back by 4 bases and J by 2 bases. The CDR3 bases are TGTGCCAGCAGCCCTCTTGGGACAGGGAACTATGGCTACACCCTC. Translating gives CASSPLGTGNYGYTL.

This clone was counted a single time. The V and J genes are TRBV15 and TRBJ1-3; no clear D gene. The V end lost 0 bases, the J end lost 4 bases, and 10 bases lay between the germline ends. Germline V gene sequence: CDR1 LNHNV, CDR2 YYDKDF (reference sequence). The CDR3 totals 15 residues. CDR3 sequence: CATSRDSVSGNTIYF. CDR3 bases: TGTGCCACCAGCAGAGATAGTGTGTCCGGAAACACCATATATTTT.

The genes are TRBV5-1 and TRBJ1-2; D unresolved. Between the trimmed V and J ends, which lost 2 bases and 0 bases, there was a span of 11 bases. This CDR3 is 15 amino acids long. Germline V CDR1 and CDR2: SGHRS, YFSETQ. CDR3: CASSFQALTNYGYTF. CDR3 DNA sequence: TGCGCCAGCAGCTTTCAGGCGCTTACTAACTATGGCTACACCTTC.

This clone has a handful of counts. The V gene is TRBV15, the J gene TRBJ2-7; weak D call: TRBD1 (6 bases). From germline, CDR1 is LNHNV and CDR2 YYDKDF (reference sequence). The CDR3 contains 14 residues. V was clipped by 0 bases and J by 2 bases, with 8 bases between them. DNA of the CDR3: TGTGCCACCAGCAGAGACAGGGGACCCTACGAGCAGTACTTC. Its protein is CATSRDRGPYEQYF.

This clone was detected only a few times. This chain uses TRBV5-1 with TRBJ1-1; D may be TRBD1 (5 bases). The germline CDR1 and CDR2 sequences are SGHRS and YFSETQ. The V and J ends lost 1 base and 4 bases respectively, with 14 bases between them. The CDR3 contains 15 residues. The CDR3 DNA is TGCGCCAGCAGCTTGCAAGGGGACGGGGGCACTGAAGCTTTCTTT. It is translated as CASSLQGDGGTEAFF.

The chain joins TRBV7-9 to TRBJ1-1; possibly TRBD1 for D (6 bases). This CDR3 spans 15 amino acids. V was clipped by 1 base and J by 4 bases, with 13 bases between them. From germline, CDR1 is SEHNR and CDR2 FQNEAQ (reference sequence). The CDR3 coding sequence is TGTGCCAGCAGCTTAGAGGGGGGGCGGGGCACTGAAGCTTTCTTT. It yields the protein CASSLEGGRGTEAFF. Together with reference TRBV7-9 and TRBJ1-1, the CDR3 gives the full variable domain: DTGVSQNPRHKITKRGQNVTFRCDPISEHNRLYWYRQTLGQGPEFLTYFQNEAQLEKSRLLSDRFSAERPKGSFSTLEIQRTEQGDSAMYLCASSLEGGRGTEAFFGQGTRLTVV.

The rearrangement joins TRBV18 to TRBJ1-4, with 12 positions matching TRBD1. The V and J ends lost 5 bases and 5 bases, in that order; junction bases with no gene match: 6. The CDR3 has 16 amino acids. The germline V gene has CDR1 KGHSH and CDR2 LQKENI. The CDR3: CASSEGQGAPNEKLFF. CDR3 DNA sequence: TGTGCCAGCTCAGAGGGACAGGGGGCCCCGAATGAAAAACTGTTTTTT.

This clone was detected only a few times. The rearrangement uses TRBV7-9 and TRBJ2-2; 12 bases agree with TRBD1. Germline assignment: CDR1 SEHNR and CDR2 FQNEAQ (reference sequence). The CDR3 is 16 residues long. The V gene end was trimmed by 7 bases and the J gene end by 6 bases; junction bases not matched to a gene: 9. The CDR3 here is CASNDSGQGAAGELFF. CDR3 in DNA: TGTGCCAGCAACGACTCGGGACAGGGGGCGGCCGGGGAGCTGTTTTTT.

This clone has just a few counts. The CDR3 here is CASSWDRAPANEKLFF. In DNA, the CDR3 is TGCGCCAGCAGCTGGGACAGGGCGCCAGCTAATGAAAAACTGTTTTTT. The chain combines TRBV5-1 with TRBJ1-4; 9 nucleotides line up with TRBD1. Germline values: CDR1 SGHRS, CDR2 YFSETQ. The CDR3 has 16 residues. The junction had 6 bases not matched to a gene; V was cut back by 3 bases and J by 3 bases.

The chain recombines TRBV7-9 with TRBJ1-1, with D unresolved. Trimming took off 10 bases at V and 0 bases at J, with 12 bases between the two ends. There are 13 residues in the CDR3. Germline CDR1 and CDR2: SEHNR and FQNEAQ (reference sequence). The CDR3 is CAISPVMNTEAFF. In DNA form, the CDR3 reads TGTGCCATCTCTCCCGTAATGAACACTGAAGCTTTCTTT.

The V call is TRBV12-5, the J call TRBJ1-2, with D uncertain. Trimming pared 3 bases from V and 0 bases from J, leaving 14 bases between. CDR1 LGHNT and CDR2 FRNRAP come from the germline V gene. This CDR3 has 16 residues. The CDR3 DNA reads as TGTGCTAGTGGTTTCTCCGCCAGGCCGCCTAACTATGGCTACACCTTC. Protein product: CASGFSARPPNYGYTF.

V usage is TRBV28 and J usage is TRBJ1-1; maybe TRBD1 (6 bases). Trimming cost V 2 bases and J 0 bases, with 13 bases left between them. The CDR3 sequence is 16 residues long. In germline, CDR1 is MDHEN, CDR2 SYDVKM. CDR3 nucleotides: TGTGCCAGCAGTTTAGGGGGGGCAGGGCTGAACACTGAAGCTTTCTTT. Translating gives CASSLGGAGLNTEAFF.

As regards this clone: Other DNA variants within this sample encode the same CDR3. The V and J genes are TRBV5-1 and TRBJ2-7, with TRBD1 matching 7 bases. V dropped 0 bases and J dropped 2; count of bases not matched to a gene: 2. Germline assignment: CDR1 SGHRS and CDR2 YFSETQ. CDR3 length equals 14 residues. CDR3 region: CASSLGDSPYEQYF. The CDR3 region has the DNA TGCGCCAGCAGCTTGGGGGACAGCCCCTACGAGCAGTACTTC.

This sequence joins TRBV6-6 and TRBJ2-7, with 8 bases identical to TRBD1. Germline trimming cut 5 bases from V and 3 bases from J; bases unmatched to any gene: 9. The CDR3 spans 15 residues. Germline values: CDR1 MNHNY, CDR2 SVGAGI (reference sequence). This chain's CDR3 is CASSLGGQANYEQYF. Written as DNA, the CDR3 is TGTGCCAGCAGTCTGGGGGGACAGGCTAACTACGAGCAGTACTTC.

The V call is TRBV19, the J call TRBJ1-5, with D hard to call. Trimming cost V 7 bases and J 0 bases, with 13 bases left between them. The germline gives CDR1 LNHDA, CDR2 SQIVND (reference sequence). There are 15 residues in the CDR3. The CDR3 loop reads CASMSGLYSNQPQHF. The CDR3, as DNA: TGTGCCAGTATGAGCGGACTCTATAGCAATCAGCCCCAGCATTTT.